What follows are 12 T cell receptor beta chains derived from one specimen sequenced in a study of blood T cell repertoires in COVID-19. Some clones are missing from TCRdb's copy, which holds only in-frame ones; the method was immunoSEQ multiplex PCR. The sample holds over 200,000 clones; 90% are singletons and the top ten take about 2.5%. The sequenced sample consisted of peripheral blood. These receptors originate from a man aged 25 to 40 with COVID-19, enrolled during active disease.

V is TRBV10-3 and J is TRBJ2-2, with TRBD2 matching over 12 bases. J was trimmed by 4 bases and V by 4 bases; bases with no gene match: 7. This CDR3 spans 17 amino acids. CDR1 and CDR2 from the germline V gene are ENHRY and SYGVKD. This CDR3 is CAISVLAGGPVTGELFF. CDR3 in DNA: TGTGCCATCAGTGTTCTAGCGGGAGGGCCGGTCACCGGGGAGCTGTTTTTT.

V gene TRBV18 combines with J gene TRBJ1-1, with a possible D match to TRBD1 (5 bases). The CDR3 sequence is 14 residues long. Trimming removed 2 bases from V and 0 bases from J, with 7 bases in between. Germline V CDR1 and CDR2: KGHSH, LQKENI. The DNA of the CDR3 is TGTGCCAGCTCACCAGTAGGGGTGAACACTGAAGCTTTCTTT. Translated, it gives CASSPVGVNTEAFF.

The rearrangement uses TRBV6-5 and TRBJ1-2; D ambiguous. CDR1 and CDR2 from the germline V gene are MNHEY and SVGAGI. There are 12 residues in the CDR3. Trimming removed 6 bases at V and 8 bases at J, with 13 bases between. The CDR3 here is CASRSDPGGYTF. The DNA of the CDR3 is TGTGCCAGCAGATCGGATCCGGGGGGCTACACCTTC.

Concerning this clone itself: This sample includes further DNA sequences coding for the same CDR3. The chain is built from TRBV24-1 and TRBJ1-2; TRBD1 might be the D (6 bases). Trimming shortened V by 4 bases and J by 4 bases, and 9 bases separated the two germline ends. Per the germline V gene, CDR1 is KGHDR and CDR2 is SFDVKD. CDR3 length equals 13 residues. This CDR3 reads CATSDRGPYGYTF. The CDR3 DNA follows: TGTGCCACCAGTGACAGGGGTCCCTATGGCTACACCTTC.

The chain employs TRBV4-2 and TRBJ1-2, with D perhaps matching TRBD1 (6 bases). Germline CDR1 is LGHNA and CDR2 is YNFKEQ. Deletions cut 0 bases from V and 5 bases from J, with 13 bases between. CDR3 size: 15 residues. CDR3 DNA sequence: TGTGCCAGCAGCCAAGAGGGGGCCAAGCCATATGGCTACACCTTC. Amino acid sequence: CASSQEGAKPYGYTF.

V usage is TRBV28 and J usage is TRBJ1-5; tentative D call: TRBD1 (6 bases). The germline V and J ends were trimmed by 6 bases and 3 bases, with 12 bases remaining between them. CDR1 and CDR2 (germline): MDHEN, SYDVKM. This CDR3 is built from 14 residues. This CDR3 reads CASSRQVTNQPQHF. The CDR3 region has the DNA TGTGCCAGCAGCCGACAGGTAACCAATCAGCCCCAGCATTTT.

The chain joins TRBV11-2 to TRBJ2-2; no reliable D call. V was cut by 3 bases and J by 6 bases, with 8 bases left in between. The germline gives CDR1 SGHAT, CDR2 FQNNGV. This CDR3 region has 13 residues. The CDR3 coding sequence is TGTGCCAGCAGCTTCGAGCTTCCCGGGGAGCTGTTTTTT. Translated: CASSFELPGELFF.

The V gene is TRBV4-2, the J gene TRBJ2-2, with TRBD2 matching over 12 bases. The CDR3 is 17 residues long. Germline CDR1 and CDR2: LGHNA and YNFKEQ. Losses at the gene ends were 1 base for V and 7 bases for J; bases not matched to a gene: 7. The CDR3 spells CASSQGLAGVFVGELFF. The CDR3 nucleotides read TGTGCCAGCAGCCAAGGACTAGCGGGAGTTTTCGTCGGGGAGCTGTTTTTT.

This chain uses TRBV7-2 with TRBJ1-5; D is unclear. The CDR3 has 16 residues. V shed 0 bases and J shed 6 bases, with 15 bases lying between them. Germline lookup yields CDR1 SGHTA and CDR2 FQGNSA. In DNA, the CDR3 is TGTGCCAGCAGCTTAGCGGGGAGGGTAGAGGGTCAGCCCCAGCATTTT. This translates into CASSLAGRVEGQPQHF.

The chain joins TRBV5-5 to TRBJ1-3; possibly TRBD1 for D (6 bases). With 4 bases removed from V and 0 bases from J, the gap between germline ends came to 14 bases. CDR3 length: 16 residues. From germline, CDR1 is SGHKS and CDR2 YYEKEE (reference sequence). CDR3 nucleotide sequence: TGTGCCAGCAGCCCAGGACAGCCCTTCTCTGGAAACACCATATATTTT. It encodes CASSPGQPFSGNTIYF.

This chain joins TRBV30 and TRBJ2-7, with D possibly being TRBD2 (7 bases). The CDR3 consists of 13 residues. Trimming pared 6 bases from V and 3 bases from J, leaving 15 bases between. The germline V gene has CDR1 GTSNPN and CDR2 SVGIG (reference sequence). This chain's CDR3 is CACINRDYYEQYF. The CDR3 region has the DNA TGTGCCTGCATAAACAGGGACTACTACGAGCAGTACTTC. Filled out from reference TRBV30 and TRBJ2-7, the complete variable domain reads SQTIHQWPATLVQPVGSPLSLECTVEGTSNPNLYWYRQAAGRGLQLLFYSVGIGQISSEVPQNLSASRPQDRQFILSSKKLLLSDSGFYLCACINRDYYEQYFGPGTRLTVT.

The chain uses TRBV7-9 and TRBJ1-2; D gene unclear. V lost 6 bases, J lost 4 bases, and 12 bases lay in between. The CDR3 loop spans 13 amino acids. The germline gives CDR1 SEHNR, CDR2 FQNEAQ (reference sequence). The CDR3 sequence is CASSQVGLYGYTF. The CDR3, as DNA: TGTGCCAGCAGTCAAGTGGGCCTCTATGGCTACACCTTC.